These T cell receptor delta chains were read from a single sample in a study of gamma-delta T cells after stem cell transplantation. TCRdb applied CATT to the RT-PCR reads for clone calling. The data contain roughly 3,000 delta-chain clones, over 1.5% of them singletons. The sequenced material came from gamma-delta T cells. The receptors derive from a human donor. It is not recorded whose cells these are; they may come from a transplant donor. The CDR3 runs from the conserved cysteine through the conserved F or W. A D gene is named only where the DNA matches it firmly. Not all rows give a size; the values are once, few, many and, for expanded clones, a class.

clone size	V gene	D gene	J gene	CDR3 DNA	CDR3 protein
large	TRDV2	NA	TRDJ1	TGTGCCTGTGACCTGACTGGGAGGACCGATAAACTCATCTTT	CACDLTGRTDKLIF
NA	TRDV2	TRDD3	TRDJ1	TGTGCCTGTCTTCTACTGGGGGATACGGGACTCATCTTT	CACLLLGDTGLIF
medium-sized	TRDV2	TRDD3	TRDJ3	TGTGCCTGTGACCAACTGGGGGATGATACTCTCTCCTGGGACACCCGACAGATGTTTTTC	CACDQLGDDTLSWDTRQMFF
NA	TRDV1	NA	TRDJ1	TGTGCTCTTGGGGAACTTTCTACTTCCCTTTGGGGGCCGCGCGATAAACTCATCTTT	CALGELSTSLWGPRDKLIF
few	TRDV2	TRDD3	TRDJ1	TGTGCCTGTGGCACGATGCTGTCACGGCCTGACGCTGGGGATACGCAGTCCGATAGACTCATCTTT	CACGTMLSRPDAGDTQSDRLIF
NA	TRDV2	TRDD3	TRDJ1	TGTGCCTGTGACGCCGTACTGGGGGATATAAGGTCCACCGATAAACTCATCTTT	CACDAVLGDIRSTDKLIF
few	TRDV2	NA	TRDJ1	TGTGCCTGTGACACTCTGCTTCCAAGTCTGCTGGGTCGAACCCTTGGGAACACCGATAAACTCATCTTT	CACDTLLPSLLGRTLGNTDKLIF
large	TRDV2	NA	TRDJ1	TGTGCCTGTGACACGTTGGTGGTTAACACCGATAAACTCATCTTT	CACDTLVVNTDKLIF
medium-sized	TRDV2	TRDD3	TRDJ1	TGTGCCTGTGACTCCTTTGTGGGGGATACGCTAGTCGATAAACTCATCTTT	CACDSFVGDTLVDKLIF
medium-sized	TRDV2	TRDD3	TRDJ1	TGTGCCTGTGACCCCCTACTGGGGGAGTACACCGATAAACTCATCTTT	CACDPLLGEYTDKLIF
medium-sized	TRDV2	NA	TRDJ1	TGTGCCTGTGATGATTTAATTTTTACCGATAAACTCATCTTT	CACDDLIFTDKLIF
NA	TRDV2	TRDD3	TRDJ1	TGTGCCTGTGACGTACTGGGGATCCACACCGATAAACTCATCTTT	CACDVLGIHTDKLIF
NA	TRDV2	TRDD3	TRDJ1	TGTGCCTGTGACACAGTGGGGGATACGCGGGACCGCAAGGACGTTTACACCGATAAACTCATCTTT	CACDTVGDTRDRKDVYTDKLIF
medium-sized	TRDV2	TRDD3	TRDJ1	TGTGCCTGTGACCCCGTACTGGGGGATACGGGATACACCGATAAACTCATCTTT	CACDPVLGDTGYTDKLIF
few	TRDV2	TRDD3	TRDJ1	TGTGCCTGTGACCGACTGGGGGAGTTCACCGATAAACTCATCTTT	CACDRLGEFTDKLIF
NA	TRDV2	TRDD3	TRDJ1	TGTGCCTGTGACATCAACACTGGGGGGCAGGGAGGGGGTAAACTCATCTTT	CACDINTGGQGGGKLIF
medium-sized	TRDV2	NA	TRDJ1	TGTGCCTGTGACCCCCTCTCCACTCGCCGGGGGGGCACCGATAAACTCATCTTT	CACDPLSTRRGGTDKLIF
large	TRDV2	TRDD3	TRDJ1	TGTGCCTGTCTTCTACTGGGGGATAAGGGCGATAAACTCATCTTT	CACLLLGDKGDKLIF
NA	TRDV1	NA	TRDJ1	TGTGCTCCTGGGGAACTCCCACCACTTCCTGCGTACACCGATAAACTCATCTTT	CAPGELPPLPAYTDKLIF
large	TRDV2	NA	TRDJ1	TGTGCCTGTGACACCGTTGGGGCGTACACCGATAAACTCATCTTT	CACDTVGAYTDKLIF
NA	TRDV2	TRDD3	TRDJ1	TGTGCCTGTGACCCATGGATGAGATCCATGGATGGGGGACCGTACACCGATAAACTCATCTTT	CACDPWMRSMDGGPYTDKLIF
NA	TRDV2	TRDD3	TRDJ1	TGTGCCTGTGACTTACTGGGGGATAAGGGCGATAAACTCATCTTT	CACDLLGDKGDKLIF
medium-sized	TRDV2	TRDD3	TRDJ1	TGTGCCTGTGACACCGTGGGGGATAAAGACCTCGATAAACTCATCTTT	CACDTVGDKDLDKLIF
NA	TRDV2	TRDD3	TRDJ3	TGTGCCTGTGACACCACTGGGGGTGCCGCGTCCTGGGACACCCGACAGATGTTTTTC	CACDTTGGAASWDTRQMFF
NA	TRDV2	TRDD3	TRDJ1	TGTGCCTGTGACACGATACTGGGGGATACGTACACCGATAAACTCATCTTT	CACDTILGDTYTDKLIF
large	TRDV2	TRDD3	TRDJ3	TGTGCCTGTGACATACTGGGGGATAGTACCTGGGACACCCGACAGATGTTTTTC	CACDILGDSTWDTRQMFF
NA	TRDV2	TRDD3	TRDJ1	TGTGCCTGTGACTCTCTACTGGGGGATAAGGGACCAGACCGTATGACCGATAAACTCATCTTT	CACDSLLGDKGPDRMTDKLIF
NA	TRDV2	TRDD3	TRDJ3	TGTGCCTGTGACACGGGTGAATATACTGGGGGTGCCGCGTCAGTAGACACCCGACAGATGTTTTTC	CACDTGEYTGGAASVDTRQMFF
NA	TRDV2	TRDD3	TRDJ1	TGTGCCTGTGACGCCGTACTGGGGGATACGAGGACCGATAAACTCATCTTT	CACDAVLGDTRTDKLIF
NA	TRDV2	TRDD3	TRDJ1	TGTGCCTCTTACGGGGTGGGGGATTCCACCGATAAACTCATCTTT	CASYGVGDSTDKLIF
NA	TRDV2	TRDD3	TRDJ1	TGTGCCTGTGACACGATACTGGGGGATATAAGGTCCACCGATAAACTCATCTTT	CACDTILGDIRSTDKLIF
few	TRDV2	NA	TRDJ1	TGTGCCTGTGACACCGTTGGGATCCTAGGGGTACTGGGAGGTAGATCGTACACCGATAAACTCATCTTT	CACDTVGILGVLGGRSYTDKLIF
few	TRDV2	TRDD3	TRDJ1	TGTGCCTGTGACCCTTTACTGGGGGATACGTATTACACCGATAAACTCATCTTT	CACDPLLGDTYYTDKLIF
NA	TRDV2	TRDD3	TRDJ1	TGTGCCTGTGACAGTGTGGGGGATAAAGCCGATAAACTCATCTTT	CACDSVGDKADKLIF
few	TRDV2	TRDD3	TRDJ1	TGTGCCTGTGACACACTGGGGGATACGCGGGACCGCAAGGACGTTTACACCGATAAACTCATCTTT	CACDTLGDTRDRKDVYTDKLIF
many	TRDV2	TRDD3	TRDJ1	TGTGCCTGTGACACTCTGGGGGATTCCACCGATAAACTCATCTTT	CACDTLGDSTDKLIF
medium-sized	TRDV2	TRDD3	TRDJ3	TGTGCCTGTGACACCGTACTGGGGGATACAATCTCCTGGGACACCCGACAGATGTTTTTC	CACDTVLGDTISWDTRQMFF
few	TRDV2	TRDD3	TRDJ1	TGTGCCTGTGACTTACTGGGGGAGTACACCGATAAACTCATCTTT	CACDLLGEYTDKLIF
NA	TRDV2	TRDD3	TRDJ1	TGTGCCTGTGACCCTTTACTGGGGGACACCGATAAACTCATCTTT	CACDPLLGDTDKLIF
medium-sized	TRDV2	TRDD3	TRDJ1	TGTGCCTGTGACATAATTGGGGGATCCGATAAACTCATCTTT	CACDIIGGSDKLIF
few	TRDV2	TRDD3	TRDJ1	TGTGCCTGTGACACCGTTGAGGTCCTGGGGGATAACACCGATAAACTCATCTTT	CACDTVEVLGDNTDKLIF
NA	TRDV2	TRDD3	TRDJ1	TGTGCCTGTTATTCGCTTACTGGGGGATACAGAATGACCGATAAACTCATCTTT	CACYSLTGGYRMTDKLIF
NA	TRDV2	TRDD3	TRDJ1	TGTGCCTGTGACACAATATACCGTACTGGGGGATACCACACCGATAAACTCATCTTT	CACDTIYRTGGYHTDKLIF
medium-sized	TRDV2	TRDD3	TRDJ1	TGTGCCTGTTTCGGGATACACGAGTACACCGATAAACTCATCTTT	CACFGIHEYTDKLIF
medium-sized	TRDV2	TRDD3	TRDJ1	TGTGCCTGTGACACCGTTGTACTGGGGGATACCAGGGGTCGGACCGATAAACTCATCTTT	CACDTVVLGDTRGRTDKLIF
NA	TRDV2	TRDD3	TRDJ1	TGTGCCTGTGACACGGTAGCAGGGGGATACGGGACAAGGACCGATAAACTCATCTTT	CACDTVAGGYGTRTDKLIF
NA	TRDV2	TRDD3	TRDJ1	TGTGCCTGTGACCCACTGGGGGATCCGTTCCCGTACACCGATAAACTCATCTTT	CACDPLGDPFPYTDKLIF
NA	TRDV2	TRDD3	TRDJ1	TGTGCCTGTGACACTCTCGTTGGGGGATACTCCACCGATAAACTCATCTTT	CACDTLVGGYSTDKLIF